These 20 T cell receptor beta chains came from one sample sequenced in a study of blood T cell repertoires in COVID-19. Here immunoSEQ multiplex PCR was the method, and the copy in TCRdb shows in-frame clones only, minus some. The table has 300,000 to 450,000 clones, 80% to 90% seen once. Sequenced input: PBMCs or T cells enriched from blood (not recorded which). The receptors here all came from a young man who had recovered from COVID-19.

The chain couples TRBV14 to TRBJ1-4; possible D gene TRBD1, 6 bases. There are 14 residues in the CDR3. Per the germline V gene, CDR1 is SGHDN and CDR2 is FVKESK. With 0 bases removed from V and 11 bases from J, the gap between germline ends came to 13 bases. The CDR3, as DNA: TGTGCCAGCAGCCAAGAACAGGGTTCTGTGAAACTGTTTTTT. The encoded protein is CASSQEQGSVKLFF.

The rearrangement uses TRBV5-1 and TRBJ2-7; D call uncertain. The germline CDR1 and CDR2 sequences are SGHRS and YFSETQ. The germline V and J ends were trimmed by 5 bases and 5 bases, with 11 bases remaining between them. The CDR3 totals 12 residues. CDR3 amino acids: CASRRNTNEQYF. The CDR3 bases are TGCGCCAGCAGGAGGAACACCAACGAGCAGTACTTC.

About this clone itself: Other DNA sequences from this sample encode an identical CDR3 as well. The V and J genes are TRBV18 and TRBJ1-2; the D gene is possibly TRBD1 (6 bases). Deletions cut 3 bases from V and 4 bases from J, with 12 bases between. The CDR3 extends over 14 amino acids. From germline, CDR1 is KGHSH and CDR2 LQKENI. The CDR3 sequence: CASSPPQGIYGYTF. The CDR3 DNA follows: TGTGCCAGCTCACCCCCTCAGGGGATCTATGGCTACACCTTC.

The CDR3 loop reads CASTIQDRNNSPLHF. CDR3 DNA sequence: TGTGCCAGCACCATCCAGGACAGGAATAATTCACCCCTCCACTTT. The rearrangement joins TRBV28 to TRBJ1-6, with TRBD1 matching over 7 bases. In germline, CDR1 is MDHEN, CDR2 SYDVKM. The CDR3 is 15 amino acids. The trim removed 7 bases at V and 5 bases at J, leaving 8 bases unmatched. The whole variable domain, filled in from reference TRBV28 and TRBJ1-6, reads DVKVTQSSRYLVKRTGEKVFLECVQDMDHENMFWYRQDPGLGLRLIYFSYDVKMKEKGDIPEGYSVSREKKERFSLILESASTNQTSMYLCASTIQDRNNSPLHFGNGTRLTVT.

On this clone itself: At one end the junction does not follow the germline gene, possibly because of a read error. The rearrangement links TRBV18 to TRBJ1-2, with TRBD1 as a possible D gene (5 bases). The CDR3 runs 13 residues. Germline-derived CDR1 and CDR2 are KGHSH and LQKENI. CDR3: CASSPRDSYGYTF. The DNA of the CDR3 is TGTGCCAGCTCCCCACGCGACAGCTATGGCTACACCTTC.

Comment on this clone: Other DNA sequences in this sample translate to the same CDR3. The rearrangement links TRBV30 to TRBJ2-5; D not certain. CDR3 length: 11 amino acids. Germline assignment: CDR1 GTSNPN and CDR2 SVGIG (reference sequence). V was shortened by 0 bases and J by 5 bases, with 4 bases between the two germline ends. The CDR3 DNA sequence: TGTGCCTGGAGTGTGTCGGAGACCCAGTACTTC. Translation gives CAWSVSETQYF.

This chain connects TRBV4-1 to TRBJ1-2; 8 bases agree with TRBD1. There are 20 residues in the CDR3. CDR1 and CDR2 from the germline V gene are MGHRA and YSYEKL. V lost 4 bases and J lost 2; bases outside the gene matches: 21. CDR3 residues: CASSRGLQGAGAASNYGYTF. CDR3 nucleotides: TGCGCCAGCAGCCGTGGCCTCCAGGGGGCTGGGGCGGCCAGCAACTATGGCTACACCTTC.

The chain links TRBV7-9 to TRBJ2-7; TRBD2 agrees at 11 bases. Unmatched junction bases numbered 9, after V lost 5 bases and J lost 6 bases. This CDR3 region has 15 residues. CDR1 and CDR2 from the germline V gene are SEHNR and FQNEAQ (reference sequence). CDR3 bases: TGTGCCAGCAGCCTTCCAGGGACTAGCGGAGGCGAGCAGTACTTC. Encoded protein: CASSLPGTSGGEQYF.

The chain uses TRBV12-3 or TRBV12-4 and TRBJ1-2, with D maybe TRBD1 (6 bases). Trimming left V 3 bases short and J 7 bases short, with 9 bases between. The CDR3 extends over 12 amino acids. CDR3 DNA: TGTGCCAGCAGTTTTAGCAGGGGTGGCTACACCTTC. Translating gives CASSFSRGGYTF.

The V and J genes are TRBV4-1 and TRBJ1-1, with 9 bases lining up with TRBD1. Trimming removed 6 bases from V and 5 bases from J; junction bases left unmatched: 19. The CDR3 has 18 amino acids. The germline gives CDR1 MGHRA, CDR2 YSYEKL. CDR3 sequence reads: CASSLRGTTGTGSTEAFF. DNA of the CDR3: TGCGCCAGCAGTTTACGAGGGACCACCGGGACAGGGAGTACTGAAGCTTTCTTT.

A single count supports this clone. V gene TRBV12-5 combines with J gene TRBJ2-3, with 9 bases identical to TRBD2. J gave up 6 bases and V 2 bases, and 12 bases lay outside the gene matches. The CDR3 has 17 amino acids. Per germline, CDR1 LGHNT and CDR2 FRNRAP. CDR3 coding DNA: TGTGCTAGTGGTTTGCTTCGACCGGGACTAGCAACTGATACGCAGTATTTT. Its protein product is CASGLLRPGLATDTQYF.

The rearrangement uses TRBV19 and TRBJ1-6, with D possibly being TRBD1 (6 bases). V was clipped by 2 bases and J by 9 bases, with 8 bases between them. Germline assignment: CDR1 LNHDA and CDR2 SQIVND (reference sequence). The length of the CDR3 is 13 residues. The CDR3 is CASSINRVSPLHF. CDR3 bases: TGTGCCAGTAGTATAAACAGGGTTTCACCCCTCCACTTT.

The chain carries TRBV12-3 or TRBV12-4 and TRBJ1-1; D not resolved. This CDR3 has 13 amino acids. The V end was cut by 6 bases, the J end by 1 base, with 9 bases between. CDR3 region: CASRPGENTEAFF. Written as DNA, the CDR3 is TGTGCCAGCAGGCCGGGAGAGAACACTGAAGCTTTCTTT.

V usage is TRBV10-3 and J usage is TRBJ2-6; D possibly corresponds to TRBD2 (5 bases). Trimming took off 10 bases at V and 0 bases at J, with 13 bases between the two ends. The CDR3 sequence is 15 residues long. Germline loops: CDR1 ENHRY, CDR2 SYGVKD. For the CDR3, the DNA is TGTGCCACAGAGGGCACCCTCTCTGGGGCCAACGTCCTGACTTTC. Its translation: CATEGTLSGANVLTF.

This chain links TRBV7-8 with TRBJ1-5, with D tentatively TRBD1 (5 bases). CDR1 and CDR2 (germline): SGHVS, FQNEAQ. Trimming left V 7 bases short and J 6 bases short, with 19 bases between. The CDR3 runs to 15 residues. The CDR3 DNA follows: TGTGCCAGCACCCCCGGGGGGTTTCGTCGTCAGCCCCAGCATTTT. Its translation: CASTPGGFRRQPQHF.

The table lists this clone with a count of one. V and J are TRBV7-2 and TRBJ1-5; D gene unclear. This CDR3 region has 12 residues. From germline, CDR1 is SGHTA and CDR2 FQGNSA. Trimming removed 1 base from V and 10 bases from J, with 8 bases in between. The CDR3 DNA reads TGTGCCAGCAGCTTAGGCCGGGGACCCCAGCATTTT. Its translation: CASSLGRGPQHF.

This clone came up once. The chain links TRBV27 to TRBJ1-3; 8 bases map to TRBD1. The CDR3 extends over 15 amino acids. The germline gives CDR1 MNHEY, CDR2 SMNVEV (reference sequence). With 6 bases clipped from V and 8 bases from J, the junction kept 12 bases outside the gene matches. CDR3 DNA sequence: TGTGCCAGCAGCCCTCGGGACAGGCCCGCGGACACCATATATTTT. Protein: CASSPRDRPADTIYF.

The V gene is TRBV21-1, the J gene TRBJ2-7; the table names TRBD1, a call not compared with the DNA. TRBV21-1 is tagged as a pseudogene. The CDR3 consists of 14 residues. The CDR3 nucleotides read TGTGCCAGCAGCAACTCCAGGGGGCCGGACGAGCAGTACTTC. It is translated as CASSNSRGPDEQYF.

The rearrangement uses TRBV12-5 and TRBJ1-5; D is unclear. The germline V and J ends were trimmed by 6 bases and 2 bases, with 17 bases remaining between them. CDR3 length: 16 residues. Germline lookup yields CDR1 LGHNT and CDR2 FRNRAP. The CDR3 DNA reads TGTGCTAGTGGGTCCTGGGCCACCGGCGGCAATCAGCCCCAGCATTTT. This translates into CASGSWATGGNQPQHF.

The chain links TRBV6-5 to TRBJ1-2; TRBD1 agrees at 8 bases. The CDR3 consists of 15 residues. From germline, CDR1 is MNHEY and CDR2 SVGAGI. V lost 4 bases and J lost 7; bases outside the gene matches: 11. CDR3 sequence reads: CASSSGQGGPSGYTF. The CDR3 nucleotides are TGTGCCAGCAGTTCAGGACAGGGAGGTCCCAGTGGCTACACCTTC.